These T cell receptor beta chains were read from a single sample in a study of vaccination and CD4 T cells after COVID-19. TCRdb fed the PCR reads into MiXCR, producing one record per CDR3 protein. The repertoire holds around 21,000 distinct CDR3 sequences, less than 65% seen once, with around 8% in the top ten. For these receptors, no antigen is known. Sample: CD4+ T cells from blood, cultured in vitro. These receptor sequences come from a human donor who had recovered from COVID-19. Both conserved end residues are part of each CDR3. D genes are given only for firm matches. Clone size, where shown, is once, few, many, or a class for clones that have expanded.

TRBJ2-1 . . TRBV7-2 TGTGCCAGCAGCTTAGCGGGGACCGACAACAATGAGCAGTTCTTC CASSLAGTDNNEQFF
TRBJ1-5 medium-sized . TRBV20-1 TGCAGTGCCATAGTCGGAACACAGGGAGCTCAGCCCCAGCATTTT CSAIVGTQGAQPQHF
TRBJ1-5 . . TRBV12-3/TRBV12-4 TGTGCCAGCAGCCCCCTGGGGGGCCTGATAAGCAATCAGCCCCAGCATTTT CASSPLGGLISNQPQHF
TRBJ1-2 few . TRBV29-1 TGCAGCGTTGAGGCAGGGCGCGGTGGCTACACCTTC CSVEAGRGGYTF
TRBJ2-7 . . TRBV6-5 TGTGCCAGCAGTTTCGTACGAGAAGTGACATACGAGCAGTACTTC CASSFVREVTYEQYF
TRBJ1-2 . . TRBV6-1 TGTGCCAGCACCCCCTATCCAGTAACAGGGTCGAACTATGGCTACACCTTC CASTPYPVTGSNYGYTF
TRBJ2-5 . . TRBV6-1 TGTGCCAGCAGGGGTTTGGGTAAGCAAGAGACCCAGTACTTC CASRGLGKQETQYF
TRBJ1-5 . . TRBV5-8 TGTGCCAGCCAAAAGGGGCGCGGGGTGGATCAGCCCCAGCATTTT CASQKGRGVDQPQHF
TRBJ1-5 few . TRBV19 TGTGCCAGTAAGGGGACACACAATCAGCCCCAGCATTTT CASKGTHNQPQHF
TRBJ2-2 . . TRBV7-2 TGTGCCAGCAGCTACAGGACCCCCGGGGAGCTGTTTTTT CASSYRTPGELFF
TRBJ2-5 . TRBD1 TRBV20-1 TGCAGTGCCGCCAGGGGGCCAAAAGAGACCCAGTACTTC CSAARGPKETQYF
TRBJ2-1 . . TRBV11-2 TGTGCCAGCAGCTTTTTACGGTCCTACAATGAGCAGTTCTTC CASSFLRSYNEQFF
TRBJ2-1 . TRBD2 TRBV11-1 TGTGCCAGCACATCCGCTAGCGGGGGCTACAATGAGCAGTTCTTC CASTSASGGYNEQFF
TRBJ2-3 few . TRBV20-1 TGCAGTGCTAGAGGGTCATACAGCACAGATACGCAGTATTTT CSARGSYSTDTQYF
TRBJ2-5 few . TRBV20-1 TGCAGTGCTAGACCTATGGGAAGGGGGGAGACCCAGTACTTC CSARPMGRGETQYF
TRBJ1-5 . . TRBV7-2 TGTGCCAGCAGCTTAGAGGCCCAGCTCCAGCCCCAGCATTTT CASSLEAQLQPQHF
TRBJ1-2 . . TRBV7-3 TGTGCCAGCAGCTTAGGGGGGGCGCAAGGCTACACCTTC CASSLGGAQGYTF
TRBJ1-2 few TRBD1 TRBV27 TGTGCCAGCAGTTCCCGGGACAGGGGGCGAAGCTATGGCTACACCTTC CASSSRDRGRSYGYTF
TRBJ2-3 . TRBD1 TRBV20-1 TGCAGTGCTAGAGCGAAGGCGGGACAGGGTGCAGATACGCAGTATTTT CSARAKAGQGADTQYF
TRBJ1-1 . TRBD1 TRBV12-3/TRBV12-4 TGTGCCAGCAGCAATCAAGGGACAGGGGTGGCTTTCTTT CASSNQGTGVAFF
TRBJ1-2 . TRBD1 TRBV18 TGTGCCAGCTCACCCTCAGGACAGGGGTGGAATGGCTACACCTTC CASSPSGQGWNGYTF
TRBJ2-5 . . TRBV2 TGTGCCAGCAACGTACAGGGAGGGGAGACCCAGTACTTC CASNVQGGETQYF
TRBJ2-7 few TRBD1 TRBV5-4 TGTGCCAGCAGCTCCGACAGGGGGCGACACGAGCAGTACTTC CASSSDRGRHEQYF
TRBJ2-5 . . TRBV20-1 TGCAGTGCTAGAGAAATGGCAGGGCGGGAGACCCAGTACTTC CSAREMAGRETQYF
TRBJ2-3 . . TRBV2 TGTGCCAGCGGTGAGCAGGGGAGTAGCACAGATACGCAGTATTTT CASGEQGSSTDTQYF
TRBJ2-3 . . TRBV3-1 TGTGCCAGCAGCCAAGTAGCCGGGATAACGACAGATACGCAGTATTTT CASSQVAGITTDTQYF
TRBJ1-1 few . TRBV11-2 TGTGCCAGCAGCCTCTTCGCGGGCGCGAACACTGAAGCTTTCTTT CASSLFAGANTEAFF
TRBJ1-3 once . TRBV7-2 TGTGCCAGCAGCTTAGGGGACGGGGCCTACTCTGGAAACACCATATATTTT CASSLGDGAYSGNTIYF
TRBJ1-5 . . TRBV21-1 TGTGCCAGCAGCAAAGAAGGAGGGAGCAGAAGCAATCAGCCCCAGCATTTT CASSKEGGSRSNQPQHF
TRBJ2-7 . TRBD2 TRBV6-5 TGTGCCAGCAGTTACTCGTCCGGGGGGGCGAGGGAGCAGTACTTC CASSYSSGGAREQYF
TRBJ2-1 . TRBD2 TRBV7-2 TGTGCCAGCAGCCCAGCGGGAGCGTTCAATGAGCAGTTCTTC CASSPAGAFNEQFF
TRBJ2-3 . . TRBV10-3 TGTGCCACCCAACCCGACACAGATACGCAGTATTTT CATQPDTDTQYF
TRBJ2-3 once . TRBV18 TGTGCCAGCTCACCGTTCTCCGGGAAGGGGAACACAGATACGCAGTATTTT CASSPFSGKGNTDTQYF
TRBJ1-1 few . TRBV30 TGTGCCTGGAGTGTACCGGTTTTAGACACTGAAGCTTTCTTT CAWSVPVLDTEAFF
TRBJ2-7 . . TRBV6-1 TGTGCCAGCTTAGACTTGGGTGATACCTACGAGCAGTACTTC CASLDLGDTYEQYF
TRBJ2-1 . . TRBV6-1 TGTGCCAGCAGTGAGCAGGGATCCAGTGAGCAGTTCTTC CASSEQGSSEQFF
TRBJ2-1 . TRBD2 TRBV7-3 TGTGCCAGCAGCTTAGGGGGTAATAGCGGGTTCGCCTACAATGAGCAGTTCTTC CASSLGGNSGFAYNEQFF
TRBJ1-5 . . TRBV20-1 TGCAGTGCTTATCAGGGTGGAAGCAATCAGCCCCAGCATTTT CSAYQGGSNQPQHF
TRBJ2-5 . . TRBV19 TGTGCCAGTAGTGGGAGTCCAAGGGTAGAGACCCAGTACTTC CASSGSPRVETQYF
TRBJ1-2 . TRBD1 TRBV15 TGTGCCACCAGACCGGGACAGAGGAACTATGGCTACACCTTC CATRPGQRNYGYTF
TRBJ1-2 few TRBD1 TRBV7-9 TGTGCCAGCAGCTTAGCCCTAGCGGAGGGGGCTTGGGGCTACACCTTC CASSLALAEGAWGYTF
TRBJ2-2 . . TRBV6-2/TRBV6-3 TGTGCCAGCAGTCCGGGGACTCTTAACACCGGGGAGCTGTTTTTT CASSPGTLNTGELFF
TRBJ1-5 . . TRBV7-2 TGTGCCAGCAGCTTAGCAGGGGAGGTGCCCCAGCATTTT CASSLAGEVPQHF
TRBJ2-3 . TRBD2 TRBV15 TGTGCCACCAGCAGAGATAAGCGGGAGGGCCTAGATACGCAGTATTTT CATSRDKREGLDTQYF
TRBJ2-5 . . TRBV20-1 TGCAGTGCGGTAACCGTAAGCGAGAAGACCCGGTACTTC CSAVTVSEKTRYF
TRBJ2-1 . . TRBV7-6 TGTGCCAGCAGCTTAGAGGGCCACGGGGGTCATGAGCAGTTCTTC CASSLEGHGGHEQFF
TRBJ2-7 . . TRBV6-2/TRBV6-3 TGTGCCAGCAGTAGCCGGGAGCCAGGAGGATACGAGCAGTACTTC CASSSREPGGYEQYF
TRBJ2-3 . TRBD2 TRBV27 TGTGCCAGCAGTTTATCCCCGCCCGGCGGGGGGCGAGATACGCAGTATTTT CASSLSPPGGGRDTQYF
TRBJ2-3 . . TRBV24-1 TGTGCCACCAGACAGCATAGCACAGATACGCAGTATTTT CATRQHSTDTQYF
TRBJ1-2 few TRBD1 TRBV10-1 TGCGCCAGCAGTGCGGACAGGCTCTATGGCTACACCTTC CASSADRLYGYTF
TRBJ1-2 . TRBD1 TRBV6-1 TGTGCCAGCAGTGAACCCGGACAGGGGTTTGTCGGCTACACCTTC CASSEPGQGFVGYTF
TRBJ1-2 . . TRBV7-2 TGTGCCAGCAGCTTAGCCGACAGGCCCTTGGGCACGGTTGGCTACACCTTC CASSLADRPLGTVGYTF
TRBJ2-5 . TRBD2 TRBV4-2 TGTGCCAGCAGCCAATCGACTAGCGGGACGACCCAGTACTTC CASSQSTSGTTQYF
TRBJ1-2 . TRBD1 TRBV6-1 TGTGCCAGCAGTGTCACAGGGGGCAACTATGGCTACACCTTC CASSVTGGNYGYTF
TRBJ2-3 . TRBD2 TRBV27 TGTGCCAGCAGTTTATCCGGGAGGGCAGGAGATACGCAGTATTTT CASSLSGRAGDTQYF
TRBJ1-2 few . TRBV24-1 TGTGCCACCAGTGATTTGAGGGTTAACTATGGCTACACCTTC CATSDLRVNYGYTF
TRBJ2-3 few . TRBV6-2/TRBV6-3 TGTGCCAGCACTAACGGTGGACAGTACACAGATACGCAGTATTTT CASTNGGQYTDTQYF